This is a list of T cell receptor beta chains from one sample in a study of cytomegalovirus exposure and HLA in healthy donors. The assay was immunoSEQ multiplex PCR, and TCRdb's table has in-frame clones only and misses some. The table lists about 150,000 clones, roughly 77% of them singletons, with approximately 3.7% in the top ten. Sequencing was carried out using PBMCs. The origin of the receptors is a human donor in good health. Each CDR3 is given with its conserved first and last residue. Each record gives: clone size, D gene, V gene, J gene, CDR3 DNA, CDR3 protein. A D gene is named only where the DNA matches it firmly. Only part of the rows carry a size: once, few, many, or a class if the clone is expanded.

.	.	TRBV5-4	TRBJ1-6	TGTGCCAGCAGCTTGGCCGGGGGGACCCTCCACTTT	CASSLAGGTLHF
.	TRBD2	TRBV4-1	TRBJ2-2	TGCGCCAGCAGCCAAGAGTGGTCTAGCGGGAGTACCGGGGAGCTGTTTTTT	CASSQEWSSGSTGELFF
.	TRBD1	TRBV5-4	TRBJ1-1	TGTGCCAGCAGCTTGGATGGGACAGTTGAAGCTTTCTTT	CASSLDGTVEAFF
.	.	TRBV5-1	TRBJ2-4	TGCGCCAGCAGCCTAGGGGATTCCAAAAACATTCAGTACTTC	CASSLGDSKNIQYF
.	.	TRBV5-1	TRBJ1-2	TGCGCCAGCAGCTTGAGTGGAGAGGGCTATGGCTACACCTTC	CASSLSGEGYGYTF
once	.	TRBV6-5	TRBJ2-7	TGTGCCAGCAGAGGACTACGCGAGCAGTACTTC	CASRGLREQYF
.	TRBD1	TRBV19	TRBJ2-5	TGTGCCAGTAGTACCGGGACAGGGGTTCGCGGCGCGTACTTC	CASSTGTGVRGAYF
.	TRBD2	TRBV2	TRBJ2-1	TGTGCCAGCAGTGAAGCGCTCCCCACTAGCGGGAGGACAAGCTCTTACAATGAGCAGTTCTTC	CASSEALPTSGRTSSYNEQFF
.	TRBD1	TRBV29-1	TRBJ1-1	TGCAGCGCTGACAGGGGCCTAATGAACACTGAAGCTTTCTTT	CSADRGLMNTEAFF
.	.	TRBV4-1	TRBJ2-5	TGCGCCAGCAGCCAAGGATCGCGGGTCCAAGAGACCCAGTACTTC	CASSQGSRVQETQYF
.	.	TRBV30	TRBJ2-5	TGTGCCTGGACAATTAGCGTAAAGGAGACCCAGTACTTC	CAWTISVKETQYF
.	.	TRBV2	TRBJ2-2	TGTGCCAGCAGTGACGGTAGCGTGATCCCCGGGGAGCTGTTTTTT	CASSDGSVIPGELFF
.	TRBD2	TRBV27	TRBJ2-7	TGTGCCAGCAGACAGAATACTTTTGGGAGGGACCGCTCCTACGAGCAGTACTTC	CASRQNTFGRDRSYEQYF
.	.	TRBV6-1	TRBJ2-7	TGTGCCAGCCATGACAGTTACGAGCAGTACTTC	CASHDSYEQYF
.	TRBD2	TRBV27	TRBJ2-1	TGTGCCAGCATTATGGGGGTGACTAGCGGTAAAACCGCCTACAATGAGCAGTTCTTC	CASIMGVTSGKTAYNEQFF
.	TRBD1	TRBV27	TRBJ1-2	TGTGCCAGCAGTTTCCAAGGGACAGTTGGCCCCGGCTACACCTTC	CASSFQGTVGPGYTF
.	.	TRBV7-9	TRBJ2-5	TGTGCCAGCAGCTTAGATCTTCTGGAGACCCAGTACTTC	CASSLDLLETQYF
.	.	TRBV6-4	TRBJ1-1	TGTGCCAGCAGTGAATCCCCTGGCCTGAACACTGAAGCTTTCTTT	CASSESPGLNTEAFF
once	.	TRBV2	TRBJ1-5	TGTGCCAGCAGTGAATGGGAGGGAAGCGGCAATCAGCCCCAGCATTTT	CASSEWEGSGNQPQHF
.	.	TRBV29-1	TRBJ2-3	TGCAGCGTAGCGGGTCTCAACACAGATACGCAGTATTTT	CSVAGLNTDTQYF
.	.	TRBV6-6	TRBJ2-7	TGTGCCAGCAGTTATTCAGGGCCCAACGAGCAGTACTTC	CASSYSGPNEQYF
.	TRBD2	TRBV6-5	TRBJ2-7	TGTGCCAGCAGCATACTAGCGAGTAGCTCCTACGAGCAGTACTTC	CASSILASSSYEQYF
.	.	TRBV7-3	TRBJ1-2	TGTGCCAGCAGCTCACGGGGGGAAGGTGGCTACACCTTC	CASSSRGEGGYTF
.	.	TRBV5-4	TRBJ1-5	TGTGCCAGCAGCTCCGGACAGAATCAGCCCCAGCATTTT	CASSSGQNQPQHF
.	.	TRBV16	TRBJ2-7	TGTGCCAGCAGCCTCCTAGGGGTGGGGAACGAGCAGTACTTC	CASSLLGVGNEQYF
.	.	TRBV5-6	TRBJ1-2	TGTGCCAGCAGCTACCTCCAGGCAGGGAACTATGGCTACACCTTC	CASSYLQAGNYGYTF
.	TRBD1	TRBV19	TRBJ2-7	TGTGCCAGTAGTATTGGGACAGGGTCCTACGAGCAGTACTTC	CASSIGTGSYEQYF
once	.	TRBV5-6	TRBJ1-6	TGTGCCAGCAGCCCTAACCCGGACAGTCGTAATTCACCCCTCCACTTT	CASSPNPDSRNSPLHF
.	.	TRBV4-2	TRBJ2-7	TGTGCCAGCAGCCAAGAAGCGGGGACAAGGCTTATGGACGAGCAGTACTTC	CASSQEAGTRLMDEQYF
.	.	TRBV9	TRBJ1-4	TGTGCCAGCAGCGTAGGCGTGACGGTCAGGGCCAGGGAAAAACTGTTTTTT	CASSVGVTVRAREKLFF
once	.	TRBV19	TRBJ1-5	TGTGCCAGTAGTCGACTGGGGGGGAACAATCAGCCCCAGCATTTT	CASSRLGGNNQPQHF
.	.	TRBV28	TRBJ2-2	TGTGCCAGCAGCCTGGCCTCTTTTTCGAACACCGGGGAGCTGTTTTTT	CASSLASFSNTGELFF
.	TRBD2	TRBV30	TRBJ2-7	TGTGCCTGGGGAGCGGGGGGGAGCTCCTACGAGCAGTACTTC	CAWGAGGSSYEQYF
.	.	TRBV2	TRBJ2-1	TGTGCCAGCAGTGAACGGGTCGGTGAGCAGTTCTTC	CASSERVGEQFF
.	.	TRBV27	TRBJ1-4	TGTGCCAGCAGTTCCAGGTCGTATGAAAAACTGTTTTTT	CASSSRSYEKLFF
.	.	TRBV10-2	TRBJ2-7	TGCGCCAGCAGTGCCAGCGGGCGAACTTACGAGCAGTACTTC	CASSASGRTYEQYF
.	.	TRBV5-1	TRBJ1-4	TGCGCCAGCAGCTTGGCCTCCTTTTCGTCTGAAAAACTGTTTTTT	CASSLASFSSEKLFF
.	TRBD2	TRBV6-5	TRBJ2-7	TGTGCCAGCAGTTACCCCGGGACTAGCGGCTACGAGCAGTACTTC	CASSYPGTSGYEQYF